Below are 6 T cell receptor beta chains sequenced from a single sample in a study of blood T cell repertoires in COVID-19. Libraries were prepared by immunoSEQ multiplex PCR; TCRdb keeps only in-frame clonotypes and omits some of them. Here the sample spans 150,000 or so clones, approximately 87% being singletons. The sample comprised peripheral blood. The source is a man older than 75 with acute or convalescent COVID-19.

V gene TRBV11-2 combines with J gene TRBJ1-1; 7 bases agree with TRBD1. The germline CDR1 and CDR2 sequences are SGHAT and FQNNGV. V gave up 2 bases and J gave up 6 bases; unmatched junction bases: 6. The CDR3 sequence is 14 residues long. For the CDR3, the DNA is TGTGCCAGCAGCTTACTCCCGGGACAGTCTGAAGCTTTCTTT. Protein product: CASSLLPGQSEAFF.

This chain uses TRBV6-5 with TRBJ1-5; D not resolved. CDR3 length: 15 amino acids. Trimming stripped 0 bases from V and 7 bases from J, with 13 bases between. Germline values: CDR1 MNHEY, CDR2 SVGAGI. CDR3 DNA sequence: TGTGCCAGCAGTTACTCACAAGGGAGGAAACAGCCCCAGCATTTT. This codes for CASSYSQGRKQPQHF.

V usage is TRBV3-1 (or the pseudogene TRBV3-2) and J usage is TRBJ2-1, with D perhaps TRBD2 (6 bases). This CDR3 has 16 residues. Trimming took 5 bases from V and 1 from J, leaving 15 bases between them. The germline gives CDR1 LGHDT, CDR2 YNNKEL (reference sequence). The CDR3 DNA sequence: TGTGCCAGCAGCTTCACCGGAGGGAATTCCTACAATGAGCAGTTCTTC. Protein product: CASSFTGGNSYNEQFF.

This sequence joins TRBV30 and TRBJ2-1; 13 bases agree with TRBD2. CDR3 size: 16 residues. Germline trimming cut 5 bases from V and 8 bases from J; bases unmatched to any gene: 12. Germline V gene lookup returns CDR1 GTSNPN and CDR2 SVGIG (reference sequence). In DNA, the CDR3 is TGTGCCTGGGCCCCTAAACTAGCGGGGGGGCGTTATGAGCAGTTCTTC. Translating gives CAWAPKLAGGRYEQFF.

The CDR3 sequence: CATQGRGFAGELFF. The CDR3 DNA is TGTGCCACGCAGGGGAGAGGGTTCGCCGGGGAGCTGTTTTTT. This chain uses TRBV24-1 with TRBJ2-2, with D possibly TRBD1 on 6 matching bases. Germline V gene sequence: CDR1 KGHDR, CDR2 SFDVKD. V was clipped by 10 bases and J by 6 bases, with 17 bases between them. The CDR3 runs 14 residues.

This clone was recorded a few times. J is TRBJ1-3 and V is TRBV18; 8 bases align to TRBD1. From germline, CDR1 is KGHSH and CDR2 LQKENI. J was trimmed by 2 bases and V by 3 bases; bases with no gene match: 6. The CDR3 loop spans 16 amino acids. DNA of the CDR3: TGTGCCAGCTCACCCCCGGGACAGGCAACTGGAAACACCATATATTTT. This gives the protein CASSPPGQATGNTIYF.